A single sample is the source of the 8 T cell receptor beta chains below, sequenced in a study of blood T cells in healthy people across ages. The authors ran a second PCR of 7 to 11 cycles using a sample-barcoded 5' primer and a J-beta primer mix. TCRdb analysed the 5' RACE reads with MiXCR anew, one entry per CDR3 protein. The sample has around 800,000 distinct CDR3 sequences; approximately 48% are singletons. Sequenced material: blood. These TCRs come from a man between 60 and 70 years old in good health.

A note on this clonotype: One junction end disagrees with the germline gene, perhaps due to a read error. DNA for the CDR3: TGTACCAGCAGCCAGAGGCCTAGCGGGGCCTTGGATACGCAGTATTTT. Translated, it gives CTSSQRPSGALDTQYF. This chain joins TRBV9 and TRBJ2-3, with 9 nucleotides matching TRBD2. CDR3 size: 16 residues. Germline CDR1 reads SGDLS; CDR2 reads YYNGEE.

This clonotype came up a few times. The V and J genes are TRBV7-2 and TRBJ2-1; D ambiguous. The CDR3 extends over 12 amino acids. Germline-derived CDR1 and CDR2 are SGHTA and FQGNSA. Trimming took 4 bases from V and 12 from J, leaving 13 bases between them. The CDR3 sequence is CASSSLSSGQFF. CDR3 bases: TGTGCCAGCAGCTCCCTATCGAGTGGGCAGTTCTTC.

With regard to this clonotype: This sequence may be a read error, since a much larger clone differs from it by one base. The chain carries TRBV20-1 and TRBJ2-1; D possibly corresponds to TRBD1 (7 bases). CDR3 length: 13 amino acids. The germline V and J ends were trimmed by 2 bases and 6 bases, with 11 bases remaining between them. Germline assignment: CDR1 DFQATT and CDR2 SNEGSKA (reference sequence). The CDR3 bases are TGCAGTGCTAGATACAGGGGAGGCAATGAGCAGTTCTTC. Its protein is CSARYRGGNEQFF.

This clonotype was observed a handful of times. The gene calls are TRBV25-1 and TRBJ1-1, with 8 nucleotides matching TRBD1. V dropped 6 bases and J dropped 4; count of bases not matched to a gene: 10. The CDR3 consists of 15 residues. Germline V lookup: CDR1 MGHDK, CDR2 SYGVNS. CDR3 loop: CASRTGGPHFTEAFF. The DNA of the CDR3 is TGTGCCAGCAGAACAGGGGGGCCTCACTTCACTGAAGCTTTCTTT.

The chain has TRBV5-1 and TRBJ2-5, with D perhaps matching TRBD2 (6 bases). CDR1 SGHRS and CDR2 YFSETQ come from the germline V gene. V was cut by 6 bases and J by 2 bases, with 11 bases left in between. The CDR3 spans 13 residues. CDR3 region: CASKPGLQETQYF. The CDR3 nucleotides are TGCGCCAGCAAACCGGGACTGCAAGAGACCCAGTACTTC.

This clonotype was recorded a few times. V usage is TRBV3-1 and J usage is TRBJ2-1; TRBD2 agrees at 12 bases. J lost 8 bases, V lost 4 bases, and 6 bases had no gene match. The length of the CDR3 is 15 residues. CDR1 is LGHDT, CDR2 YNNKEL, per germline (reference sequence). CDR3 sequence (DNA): TGTGCCAGCAGCCTCCGGACTAGCGGGGCCTATGAGCAGTTCTTC. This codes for CASSLRTSGAYEQFF.

The CDR3 protein is CASSLRPPGETQYF. CDR3 coding DNA: TGTGCCAGCAGCTTACGCCCGCCCGGGGAGACCCAGTACTTC. The genes are TRBV7-2 and TRBJ2-5, with no clear D. CDR3 size: 14 residues. Germline lookup yields CDR1 SGHTA and CDR2 FQGNSA. The V end was cut by 2 bases, the J end by 5 bases, with 12 bases between.

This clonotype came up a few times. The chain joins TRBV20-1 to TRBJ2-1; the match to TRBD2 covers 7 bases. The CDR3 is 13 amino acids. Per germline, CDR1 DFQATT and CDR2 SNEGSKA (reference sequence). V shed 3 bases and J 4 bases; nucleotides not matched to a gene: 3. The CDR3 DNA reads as TGCAGTGCTAGTTTGGGGGGGTACAATGAGCAGTTCTTC. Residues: CSASLGGYNEQFF.